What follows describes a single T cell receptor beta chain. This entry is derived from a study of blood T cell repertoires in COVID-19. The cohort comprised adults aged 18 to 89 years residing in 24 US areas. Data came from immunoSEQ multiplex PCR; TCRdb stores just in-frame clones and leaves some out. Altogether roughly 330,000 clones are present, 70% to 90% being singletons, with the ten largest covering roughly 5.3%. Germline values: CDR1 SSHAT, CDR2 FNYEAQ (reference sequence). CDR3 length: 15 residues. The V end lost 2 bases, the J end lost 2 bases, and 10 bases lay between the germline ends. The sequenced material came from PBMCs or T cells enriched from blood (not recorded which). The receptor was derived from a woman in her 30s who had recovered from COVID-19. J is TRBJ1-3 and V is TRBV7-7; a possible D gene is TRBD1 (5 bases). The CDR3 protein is CASSLRRGAGNTIYF. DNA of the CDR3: TGTGCCAGCAGCTTACGCCGGGGGGCTGGAAACACCATATATTTT.